Below, 15 T cell receptor beta chains from the same sample are listed, as sequenced in a study of regulatory T cells in long-lasting Graves disease (dated by TCRdb to the early 2020s). Read against the paper, the sample's time point label means: persistent/refractory GD, antithyroid drugs over 5 years with positive TRAb. For both TCR sequencing and RNA sequencing, RNA was extracted from PBMCs using TRIzol. The library was obtained by multiplex PCR. Sequencing was carried out with an Illumina HiSeq 4000. iRepertoire HTBI primers and Arm-PCR amplification of CDR3 regions were used to construct TCR beta libraries. TCRdb cleaned the public reads at Q25 with fastp, built clones with MiXCR and kept in-frame beta chains. Duplicate CDR3 protein sequences are folded into a single record with the most common DNA and genes. The sample table contains approximately 400,000 distinct CDR3 sequences; only one count was recorded for roughly 24% of them. Approximately 30% of the sample belongs to the ten largest clones.

Specimen: peripheral blood mononuclear cells (PBMCs), collected when the disease was refractory, from a patient treated with antithyroid drugs. Source of these receptors: a woman between 35 and 50 years old with Graves disease. Donor details come from another sample of the same person, matched by shared clones.

This clonotype was seen many times. CDR3 DNA: TGTGCCAGCAGGGCCGAGGGCGCTGAAGCTTTCTTT. Translation: CASRAEGAEAFF. This rearrangement joins TRBV2 to TRBJ1-1; D gene uncertain. This CDR3 is 12 amino acids long. Germline V CDR1 and CDR2: SNHLY, FYNNEI. Trimming took off 6 bases at V and 6 bases at J, with 11 bases between the two ends.

V and J are TRBV6-2 or TRBV6-3 and TRBJ2-7; 15 nucleotides agree with TRBD2. The CDR3 is 18 amino acids. CDR1 MNHEY and CDR2 SVGEGT come from the germline V gene. With V trimmed by 8 bases and J by 1 base, 12 bases remained unmatched. The CDR3 DNA reads as TGTGCCAGCTATGGGGGACTAGCGGGAGGTCCTAAGTCCTACGAGCAGTACTTC. Its translation: CASYGGLAGGPKSYEQYF.

This clonotype was seen repeatedly, ten times or more. The rearrangement uses TRBV20-1 and TRBJ1-6; the match to TRBD1 covers 9 bases. The CDR3 runs to 15 residues. V gave up 6 bases and J gave up 5 bases; unmatched junction bases: 8. The germline gives CDR1 DFQATT, CDR2 SNEGSKA (reference sequence). CDR3 DNA: TGCAGTGCCCGCCTCACAGGGGGCAATAATTCACCCCTCCACTTT. Protein product: CSARLTGGNNSPLHF.

This clonotype was detected many times. V gene TRBV12-3 or TRBV12-4 combines with J gene TRBJ2-7; 7 bases line up with TRBD1. This CDR3 is 14 amino acids long. The junction had 4 bases not matched to a gene; V was cut back by 5 bases and J by 0 bases. This CDR3 is CASSPTGDSYEQYF. The CDR3 region has the DNA TGTGCCAGCAGTCCCACAGGGGACTCCTACGAGCAGTACTTC.

The chain recombines TRBV7-9 with TRBJ2-5; TRBD1 might be the D (5 bases). CDR1 is SEHNR and CDR2 is FQNEAQ in the germline V gene (reference sequence). V was trimmed by 4 bases and J by 2 bases, leaving 17 bases between them. The CDR3 loop spans 16 amino acids. CDR3 sequence reads: CASSSYRFSSQETQYF. CDR3 in DNA: TGTGCCAGCAGCTCATACAGGTTCTCCTCTCAAGAGACCCAGTACTTC.

The chain employs TRBV4-1 and TRBJ1-1; the D is unclear. V lost 3 bases and J lost 4, with 15 bases in between. This CDR3 region has 15 residues. Germline V gives CDR1 MGHRA, CDR2 YSYEKL. Here the CDR3 DNA reads TGCGCCAGCAGCCAGAGGGTGCCCCGCGGCACTGAAGCTTTCTTT. This translates into CASSQRVPRGTEAFF.

The J gene is TRBJ2-5, the V gene TRBV5-6; 7 nucleotides match TRBD2. With 7 bases clipped from V and 2 bases from J, the junction kept 14 bases outside the gene matches. The CDR3 contains 16 residues. The germline V gene encodes CDR1 SGHDT and CDR2 YYEEEE. The CDR3 bases are TGTGCCAGCGGCTCGGGGGGAGCGGGGTTACAAGAGACCCAGTACTTC. Translation gives CASGSGGAGLQETQYF.

This chain links TRBV6-2 or TRBV6-3 with TRBJ2-3, with D tentatively TRBD1 (6 bases). Germline CDR1 is MNHEY and CDR2 is SVGEGT. Trimming took 6 bases from V and 5 from J, leaving 12 bases between them. The CDR3 extends over 13 amino acids. The CDR3 nucleotides read TGTGCCAGCAGGAGGGGGTTAGTAGATACGCAGTATTTT. It codes for CASRRGLVDTQYF.

This chain links TRBV28 with TRBJ2-7, with 12 bases aligning to TRBD2. The ends lost 6 bases at V and 3 bases at J; junction bases unmatched: 15. The germline gives CDR1 MDHEN, CDR2 SYDVKM. There are 18 residues in the CDR3. The CDR3 coding sequence is TGTGCCAGCAGCCAAGCGCCCCGACTAGCGGGAGCCTACTACGAGCAGTACTTC. Amino acids: CASSQAPRLAGAYYEQYF.

The sample holds many counts of this clonotype. The chain recombines TRBV3-1 with TRBJ1-1; tentative D call: TRBD1 (5 bases). The CDR3 length is 15 residues. Germline loops: CDR1 LGHDT, CDR2 YNNKEL (reference sequence). V shed 6 bases and J shed 1 base, with 15 bases lying between them. As DNA, the CDR3 is TGTGCCAGCAGAACCCTACAGGACGGGAACACTGAAGCTTTCTTT. Translating it yields CASRTLQDGNTEAFF.

This clonotype was seen only a few times. This chain connects TRBV20-1 to TRBJ1-2; TRBD1 aligns across 7 bases. Looked up from germline, CDR1 is DFQATT and CDR2 is SNEGSKA (reference sequence). The J segment lost 0 bases and the V segment lost 4 bases, leaving 2 bases of the junction unmatched. The length of the CDR3 is 13 residues. CDR3 bases: TGCAGTGCTATCAGGGGGACTAACTATGGCTACACCTTC. This encodes CSAIRGTNYGYTF.

This clonotype came up many times. The gene calls are TRBV6-1 and TRBJ1-5; a possible D gene is TRBD1 (6 bases). The CDR3 totals 13 residues. Trimming took off 7 bases at V and 5 bases at J, with 12 bases between the two ends. The germline gives CDR1 MNHNS, CDR2 SASEGT. CDR3 coding DNA: TGTGCCAGCAACCAGGGGTTACATCAGCCCCAGCATTTT. Protein: CASNQGLHQPQHF.

A note on this clonotype: The junction shows a germline mismatch at one end, possibly a read error. The rearrangement uses TRBV6-1 and TRBJ2-5; the match to TRBD1 covers 7 bases. CDR3 length equals 14 residues. Germline-derived CDR1 and CDR2 are MNHNS and SASEGT. The CDR3 sequence is CTSSRLGGGETQYF. The CDR3 DNA follows: TGTACCAGCAGTCGCCTAGGGGGCGGGGAGACCCAGTACTTC.

A few counts support this clonotype. The genes are TRBV11-2 and TRBJ2-3; D is uncertain. The CDR3 consists of 15 residues. The V end was cut by 1 base, the J end by 2 bases, with 10 bases between. The germline gives CDR1 SGHAT, CDR2 FQNNGV. The CDR3 protein is CASSLGQQLTDTQYF. The CDR3 DNA sequence: TGTGCCAGCAGCTTAGGCCAGCAGCTCACAGATACGCAGTATTTT. The full variable domain, in which reference TRBV11-2 and TRBJ2-3 provide the parts outside the CDR3, is EAGVAQSPRYKIIEKRQSVAFWCNPISGHATLYWYQQILGQGPKLLIQFQNNGVVDDSQLPKDRFSAERLKGVDSTLKIQPAKLEDSAVYLCASSLGQQLTDTQYFGPGTRLTVL.

Ten or more counts support this clonotype. The chain couples TRBV5-1 to TRBJ2-7; D uncertain. V was shortened by 2 bases and J by 2 bases, with 11 bases between the two germline ends. Germline V gene data show CDR1 as SGHRS and CDR2 as YFSETQ. The CDR3 sequence is 14 residues long. The CDR3 spells CASSLDPAPYEQYF. The CDR3 bases are TGCGCCAGCAGCTTAGATCCCGCGCCCTACGAGCAGTACTTC.